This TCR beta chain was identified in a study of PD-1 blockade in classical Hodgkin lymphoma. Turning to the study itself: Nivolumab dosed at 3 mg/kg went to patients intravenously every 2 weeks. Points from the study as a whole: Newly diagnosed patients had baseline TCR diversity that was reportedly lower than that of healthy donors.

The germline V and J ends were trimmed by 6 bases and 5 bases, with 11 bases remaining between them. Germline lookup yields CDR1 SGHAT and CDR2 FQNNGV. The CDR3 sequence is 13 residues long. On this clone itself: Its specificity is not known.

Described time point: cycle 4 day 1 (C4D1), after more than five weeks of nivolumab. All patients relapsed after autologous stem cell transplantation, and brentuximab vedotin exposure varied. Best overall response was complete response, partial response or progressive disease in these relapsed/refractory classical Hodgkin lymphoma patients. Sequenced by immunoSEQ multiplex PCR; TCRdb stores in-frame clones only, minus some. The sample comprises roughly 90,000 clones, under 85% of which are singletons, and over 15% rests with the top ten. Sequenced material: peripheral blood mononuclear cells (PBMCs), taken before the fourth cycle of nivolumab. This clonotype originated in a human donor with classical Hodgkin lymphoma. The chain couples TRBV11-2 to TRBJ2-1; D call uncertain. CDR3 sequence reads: CASRPVVHNEQFF. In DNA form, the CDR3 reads TGTGCCAGCAGGCCAGTGGTCCACAATGAGCAGTTCTTC.